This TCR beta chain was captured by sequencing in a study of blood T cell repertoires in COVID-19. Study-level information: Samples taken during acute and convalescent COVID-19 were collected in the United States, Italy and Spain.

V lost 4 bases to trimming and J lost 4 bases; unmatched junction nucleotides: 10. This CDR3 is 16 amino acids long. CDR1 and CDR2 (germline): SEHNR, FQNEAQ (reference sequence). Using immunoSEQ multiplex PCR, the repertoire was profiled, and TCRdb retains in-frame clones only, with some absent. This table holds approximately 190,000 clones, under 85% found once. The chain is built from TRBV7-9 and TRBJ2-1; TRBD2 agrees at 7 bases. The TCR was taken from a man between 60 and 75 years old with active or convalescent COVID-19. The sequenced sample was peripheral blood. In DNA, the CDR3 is TGTGCCAGCAGCTCACTGGGCGGGAGTCAGTACAATGAGCAGTTCTTC. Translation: CASSSLGGSQYNEQFF.